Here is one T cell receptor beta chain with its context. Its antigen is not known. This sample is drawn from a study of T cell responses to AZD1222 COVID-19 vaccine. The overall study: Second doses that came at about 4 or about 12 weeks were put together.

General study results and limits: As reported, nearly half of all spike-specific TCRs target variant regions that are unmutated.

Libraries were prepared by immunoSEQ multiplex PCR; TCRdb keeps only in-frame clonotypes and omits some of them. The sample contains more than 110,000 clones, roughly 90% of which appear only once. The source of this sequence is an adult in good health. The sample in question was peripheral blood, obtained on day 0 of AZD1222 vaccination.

The CDR3 region has the DNA TGTGCCTGGAGTGCGGACAGGGGGCATGAGCAGTACTTC. Amino acids: CAWSADRGHEQYF. The chain links TRBV30 to TRBJ2-7; 11 bases agree with TRBD1. There are 13 residues in the CDR3. Germline V CDR1 and CDR2: GTSNPN, SVGIG (reference sequence). Losses at the gene ends were 1 base for V and 7 bases for J; bases not matched to a gene: 3.